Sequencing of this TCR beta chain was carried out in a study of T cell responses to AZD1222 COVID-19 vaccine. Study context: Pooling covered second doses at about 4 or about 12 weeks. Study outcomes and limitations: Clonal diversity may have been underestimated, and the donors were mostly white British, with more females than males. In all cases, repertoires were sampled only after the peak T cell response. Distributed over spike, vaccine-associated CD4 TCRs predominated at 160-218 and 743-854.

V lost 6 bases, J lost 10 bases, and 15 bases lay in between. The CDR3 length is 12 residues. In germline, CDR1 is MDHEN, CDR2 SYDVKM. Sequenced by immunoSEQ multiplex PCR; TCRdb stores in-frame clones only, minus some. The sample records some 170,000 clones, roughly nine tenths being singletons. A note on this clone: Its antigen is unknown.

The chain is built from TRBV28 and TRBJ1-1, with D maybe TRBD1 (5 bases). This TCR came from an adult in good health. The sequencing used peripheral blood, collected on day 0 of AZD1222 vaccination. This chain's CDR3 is CASSPRADTAFF. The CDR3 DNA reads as TGTGCCAGCAGCCCCCGGGCGGACACAGCTTTCTTT.